The rows below give T cell receptor beta chains drawn from one sample of a study of beta chain features in type 1 diabetes. Profiling relied on immunoSEQ multiplex PCR, and the TCRdb table lists in-frame clones only, not all of them. In the table there are 810,000 or so clones, roughly a sixth of which are singletons. Sequencing was done on a sample of naive CD4+ T cells from blood. Receptors were obtained from a woman younger than 35 in good health. The CDR3 runs from the conserved cysteine through the conserved F or W. A D gene is named only where the DNA matches it firmly. A clone size is listed for some rows: how often the clone was seen (once, few, many), or a class if it is expanded.

abundance,v_gene,d_gene,j_gene,CDR3nt,CDR3aa
few,TRBV18,TRBD2,TRBJ2-2,TGTGCCAGCTCACCACAGCTAGCGGAGTACACCGGGGAGCTGTTTTTT,CASSPQLAEYTGELFF
-,TRBV28,TRBD2,TRBJ2-7,TGTGCCAGCAGTTTGTTAGCGGGAAACTACGAGCAGTACTTC,CASSLLAGNYEQYF
few,TRBV7-2,-,TRBJ2-1,TGTGCCAGCAGCTTGCGACAGGACCATGAGCAGTTCTTC,CASSLRQDHEQFF
-,TRBV15,TRBD1,TRBJ2-1,TGTGCCACCAGCAGAGATTTGAGGGGACAGTCCGATGAGCAGTTCTTC,CATSRDLRGQSDEQFF
once,TRBV27,-,TRBJ1-2,TGTGCCAGCAGTTTAAGGGGAGTCGACTATGGCTACACCTTC,CASSLRGVDYGYTF
-,TRBV11-2,TRBD2,TRBJ2-5,TGTGCCAGCAGCACCCGACTAGCGGGAGGGTTTGAGACCCAGTACTTC,CASSTRLAGGFETQYF
-,TRBV19,-,TRBJ2-1,TGTGCCAGTCATTCTAGCCTATACAATGAGCAGTTCTTC,CASHSSLYNEQFF
few,TRBV7-3,-,TRBJ2-3,TGTGCCAGCAGCTTATTGGGTAAAGCTAGCACAGATACGCAGTATTTT,CASSLLGKASTDTQYF
-,TRBV28,TRBD1,TRBJ1-5,TGTGCCAGCAGTTTAGCTGGTAAATGGGACAGGGATCAGCCCCAGCATTTT,CASSLAGKWDRDQPQHF
-,TRBV10-3,-,TRBJ2-5,TGTGCCATCAGTGAGCAGGGATCGGGAGAGACCCAGTACTTC,CAISEQGSGETQYF
few,TRBV4-3,TRBD1,TRBJ2-7,TGCGCCAGCAGCCAAGCCCGGGACAGAGCTTACGAGCAGTACTTC,CASSQARDRAYEQYF
-,TRBV7-2,-,TRBJ1-5,TGTGCCAGCAGCTTAGACAGGGCGAATCAGCCCCAGCATTTT,CASSLDRANQPQHF
-,TRBV10-3,TRBD2,TRBJ2-7,TGTGCCATCAGTAGGGGGGGACTAGCGGGCCTCTCCTACGAGCAGTACTTC,CAISRGGLAGLSYEQYF